The rows below give T cell receptor beta chains drawn from one sample of a study of CD8+ T cells in alopecia areata. The protocol was immunoSEQ multiplex PCR, while the TCRdb copy is restricted to in-frame clones and leaves out a portion. The repertoire holds approximately 210,000 clones, more than 55% seen once, with approximately 3.3% in the top ten. Specimen: CD4+ T cells sorted from blood, collected at week 4, from a patient treated with tofacitinib. These receptors were obtained from a human donor with alopecia areata. CDR3s include the opening cysteine and the closing phenylalanine or tryptophan.

CDR3aa | j_gene | v_gene
CASSQAGGANEKLFF | TRBJ1-4 | TRBV4-2
CSVEESGVTDEQYF | TRBJ2-7 | TRBV29-1
CASLRTGGIYEQYF | TRBJ2-7 | TRBV6-5
CASSVEGLAGDAGETQYF | TRBJ2-5 | TRBV9
CAWGPGQGPNEQFF | TRBJ2-1 | TRBV30
CASSLASGGVTEAFF | TRBJ1-1 | TRBV7-8
CASSSQGGDAYRAEAFF | TRBJ1-1 | TRBV5-1
CAWRGDRGTEAFF | TRBJ1-1 | TRBV30
CAIRRGDPYGYTF | TRBJ1-2 | TRBV6-6
CARGNHRENTEAFF | TRBJ1-1 | TRBV27
CAWSVYGAANEKLFF | TRBJ1-4 | TRBV30
CASSYRQLTGELFF | TRBJ2-2 | TRBV6-5
CASSSSVGPQYTGELFF | TRBJ2-2 | TRBV7-9
CASKGGTYEQYF | TRBJ2-7 | TRBV5-1
CASSPYSSGANVLTF | TRBJ2-6 | TRBV6-5
CASSQDLGNQETQYF | TRBJ2-5 | TRBV14
CASSVAPTEETQYF | TRBJ2-5 | TRBV9
CASSLALPEYKSTNEKLFF | TRBJ1-4 | TRBV7-2
CSGRGKGGSDTQYF | TRBJ2-3 | TRBV29-1
CSGQLQGTGKNIQYF | TRBJ2-4 | TRBV29-1
CSVKPGRVDEQFF | TRBJ2-1 | TRBV29-1
CASSGPTGSNSPLHF | TRBJ1-6 | TRBV25-1
CASSVAQGSYEQYF | TRBJ2-7 | TRBV9
CASSYPAGFITGELFF | TRBJ2-2 | TRBV6-5
CASSELGEGEQFF | TRBJ2-1 | TRBV2
CASSASSGANVLTF | TRBJ2-6 | TRBV7-3
CSVERGGDTEAFF | TRBJ1-1 | TRBV29-1
CASSEGGTEAFF | TRBJ1-1 | TRBV2
CASSQVRAGGTGELFF | TRBJ2-2 | TRBV4-2
CASSVGWGLYGNTIYF | TRBJ1-3 | TRBV9
CASSQGAGANVLTF | TRBJ2-6 | TRBV11-2
CASSATGGTEAFF | TRBJ1-1 | TRBV5-1
CASSLAGSYGYTF | TRBJ1-2 | TRBV7-2
CAISENIRNTQYF | TRBJ2-3 | TRBV10-3
CASKILETQYF | TRBJ2-5 | TRBV6-5
CASSPDRGNEKLFF | TRBJ1-4 | TRBV7-2
CAWSGDRTFSGNTIYF | TRBJ1-3 | TRBV30
CASSQDGGSTEAFF | TRBJ1-1 | TRBV4-2
CAWSPPGQVDQPQHF | TRBJ1-5 | TRBV30
CASSQTGAPGEQYF | TRBJ2-7 | TRBV4-1
CSATLPDTQYF | TRBJ2-3 | TRBV20-1
CASSPDGNQPQHF | TRBJ1-5 | TRBV7-9
CASSRGQGGGTEAFF | TRBJ1-1 | TRBV5-1
CASSFAGRNTEAFF | TRBJ1-1 | TRBV28
CAWSVFRRTGNQPQHF | TRBJ1-5 | TRBV30
CASSRQEIYEQYF | TRBJ2-7 | TRBV4-1
CASTQGLDTGELFF | TRBJ2-2 | TRBV7-9
CASSEETGFSTIF | TRBJ2-7 | TRBV5-1
CAWSNGRNYGYTF | TRBJ1-2 | TRBV30
CASSLASSADQETQYF | TRBJ2-5 | TRBV5-1
CASSYSSGEGNTEAFF | TRBJ1-1 | TRBV6-5
CATLDRGKETQYF | TRBJ2-5 | TRBV28
CASSLNRGGYNEQFF | TRBJ2-1 | TRBV7-7
CASSSTAGHGYEQYF | TRBJ2-7 | TRBV7-8
CSVGGTGRNEAFF | TRBJ1-1 | TRBV29-1
CASSVAEGEKYGYTF | TRBJ1-2 | TRBV9
CASSRNGQGDNYGYTF | TRBJ1-2 | TRBV27
CASSQGSGQETQYF | TRBJ2-5 | TRBV23-1
CASSLAGGRLEPQHF | TRBJ1-5 | TRBV5-1